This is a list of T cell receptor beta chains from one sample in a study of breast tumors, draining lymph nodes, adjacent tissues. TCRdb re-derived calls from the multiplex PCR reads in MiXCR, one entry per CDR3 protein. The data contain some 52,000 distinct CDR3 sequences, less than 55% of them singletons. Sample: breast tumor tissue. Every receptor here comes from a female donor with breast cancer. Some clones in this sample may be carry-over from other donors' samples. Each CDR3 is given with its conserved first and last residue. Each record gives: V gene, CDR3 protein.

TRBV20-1	CSARTGTPPYEQYF
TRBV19	CASSGGQKGQGAFETQYF
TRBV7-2	CASSFLRGGNYGYTF
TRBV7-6	CARRQGETQYF
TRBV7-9	CVRSYPPSRGTGELFF
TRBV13	CASSRGSKDSGNTIYF
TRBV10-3	CAISIQTGVGHGYTF
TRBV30	CAWKGHLETQYF
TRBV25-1	CASSELWTGVRDTQYF
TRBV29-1	CSVVGAGSVLGF
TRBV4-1	CASSQDRLGRYVRRYF
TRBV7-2	CASSPNVEQYF
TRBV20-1	CSARDPGLAPDTDTQYF
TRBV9	CASSVDDHYRDTQYF
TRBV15	CATSRDYLGGSNQPQHF
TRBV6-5	CASSHGTGDDEQYF
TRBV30	CAWSVLLGRGATDTQYF
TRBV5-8	CASSPGRGSSYNEQFF
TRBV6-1	CASSQNPGDTEAFF
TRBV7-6	CASSLLAGGPNEQFF
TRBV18	CASSPRGGGADGELFF
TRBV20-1	CSAVAGTEISYEQYF
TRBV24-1	CATPSGNPFNQPQHF
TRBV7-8	CAGSFGGTNAGELFF
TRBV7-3	CASSLALNSGANVLTF
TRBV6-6	CASSSRDRTYEQYF
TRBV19	CASSARYNEQFF
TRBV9	CASSGGKWGTKSYNEQFF
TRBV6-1	CATPPRTGQGVPTF
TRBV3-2	CASSQELGRETGELFF
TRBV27	CASSSELEVYNEQFF
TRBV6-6	CASKRSNTEAFF
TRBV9	CASSVRSTYNSPLHF
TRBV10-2	CASSARRDSNQPQHF
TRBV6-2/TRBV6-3	CASSTGFYEQYF